This TCR beta chain was captured by sequencing in a study of cytomegalovirus exposure and HLA in healthy donors. V was trimmed by 1 base and J by 5 bases, leaving 5 bases between them. The CDR3 consists of 13 residues. Germline CDR1 and CDR2: WNHNN and SYGVQD (reference sequence). The PCR employed 60 Vbeta primers together with 13 Jbeta primers. Measured with immunoSEQ multiplex PCR; TCRdb has only the in-frame clones, and not every one. Counted here are 170,000 or so clones, about 78% occurring once; the ten biggest clones make up around 13%. General study points: A highly shared variant cluster was judged a likely technical artifact. A later analysis found most CMV-associated TCR beta chains apparently HLA-restricted. When the data were analyzed later, several of the most significant clusters appeared to be linked to common viral pathogens.

In the case of this clone: Its cognate antigen is unknown.

Sequenced material: PBMCs. The sequence came from a woman aged 45 to 65 in good health and CMV-seropositive. V gene TRBV10-1 combines with J gene TRBJ2-2; the D is unclear. CDR3 in amino acids: CASSEFSTGELFF. The CDR3 region has the DNA TGCGCCAGCAGTGAGTTTTCAACCGGGGAGCTGTTTTTT.